This T cell receptor (beta chain) was obtained from a study of T cell repertoires in cytomegalovirus infection. Study-level information: Public TCR beta signature analysis indicated the presence of both CMV infection and matching HLA type.

V dropped 6 bases and J dropped 6 bases, with 11 bases sitting between them. Germline lookup yields CDR1 SGHTA and CDR2 FQGNSA. The CDR3 length is 12 residues. This clonotype was observed many times. TCRdb recomputed calls from the reads with MiXCR, one row per CDR3 protein. The repertoire includes 450,000 to 600,000 distinct CDR3 sequences, about 11% of them detected once, and roughly a tenth sits in the top ten. The chain joins TRBV7-2 to TRBJ1-1; D is uncertain. The sequenced material came from PBMCs. This receptor was obtained from a human donor in good health (CMV status not recorded). Some clones in this sample may be carry-over from other donors' samples. CDR3 coding DNA: TGTGCCAGCAGTCCCGAGTTTCCTGAAGCTTTCTTT. Translated, it gives CASSPEFPEAFF.